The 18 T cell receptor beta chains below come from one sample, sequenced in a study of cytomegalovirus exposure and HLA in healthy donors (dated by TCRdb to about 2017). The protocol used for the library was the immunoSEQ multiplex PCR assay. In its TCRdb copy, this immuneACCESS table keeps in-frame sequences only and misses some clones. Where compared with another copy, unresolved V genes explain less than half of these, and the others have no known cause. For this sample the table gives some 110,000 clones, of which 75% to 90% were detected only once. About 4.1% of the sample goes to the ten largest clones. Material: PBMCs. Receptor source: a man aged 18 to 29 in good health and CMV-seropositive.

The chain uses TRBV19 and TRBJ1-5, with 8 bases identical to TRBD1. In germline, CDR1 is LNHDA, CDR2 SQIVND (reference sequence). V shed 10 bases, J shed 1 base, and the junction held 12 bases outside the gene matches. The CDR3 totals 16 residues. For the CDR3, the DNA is TGTGCCACCATAGCGGACAGGGCCTTCAGCAATCAGCCCCAGCATTTT. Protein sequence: CATIADRAFSNQPQHF.

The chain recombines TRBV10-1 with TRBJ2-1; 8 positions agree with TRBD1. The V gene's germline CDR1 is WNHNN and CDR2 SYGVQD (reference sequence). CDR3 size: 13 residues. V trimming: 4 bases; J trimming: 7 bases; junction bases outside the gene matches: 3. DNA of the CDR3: TGCGCCAGCAGTGCCTACAGGGGGAATGAGCAGTTCTTC. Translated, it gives CASSAYRGNEQFF.

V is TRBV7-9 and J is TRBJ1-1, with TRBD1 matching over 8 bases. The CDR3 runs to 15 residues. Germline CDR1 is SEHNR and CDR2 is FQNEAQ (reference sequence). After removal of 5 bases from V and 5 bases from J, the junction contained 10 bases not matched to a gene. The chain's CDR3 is CASSPTLRGQTEAFF. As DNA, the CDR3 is TGTGCCAGCAGCCCAACCCTCAGGGGGCAGACTGAAGCTTTCTTT.

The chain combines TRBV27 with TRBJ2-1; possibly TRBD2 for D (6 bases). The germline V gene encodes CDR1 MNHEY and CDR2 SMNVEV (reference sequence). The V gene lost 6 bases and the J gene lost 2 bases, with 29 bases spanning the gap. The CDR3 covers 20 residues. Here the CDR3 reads CASSPVPLWDFQGPYNEQFF. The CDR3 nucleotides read TGTGCCAGCAGCCCCGTCCCCCTCTGGGACTTCCAGGGTCCCTACAATGAGCAGTTCTTC.

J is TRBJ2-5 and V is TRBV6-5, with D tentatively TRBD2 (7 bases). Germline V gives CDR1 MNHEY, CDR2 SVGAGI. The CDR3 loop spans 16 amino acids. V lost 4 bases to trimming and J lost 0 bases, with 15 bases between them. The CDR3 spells CASSLGGPGYQETQYF. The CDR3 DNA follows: TGTGCCAGCAGTTTGGGGGGGCCGGGTTACCAAGAGACCCAGTACTTC.

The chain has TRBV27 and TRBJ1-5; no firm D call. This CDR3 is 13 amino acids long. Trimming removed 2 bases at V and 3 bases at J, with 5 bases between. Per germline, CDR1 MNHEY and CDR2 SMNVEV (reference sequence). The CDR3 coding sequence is TGTGCCAGCAGTTTAGGGCTCAATCAGCCCCAGCATTTT. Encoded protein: CASSLGLNQPQHF.

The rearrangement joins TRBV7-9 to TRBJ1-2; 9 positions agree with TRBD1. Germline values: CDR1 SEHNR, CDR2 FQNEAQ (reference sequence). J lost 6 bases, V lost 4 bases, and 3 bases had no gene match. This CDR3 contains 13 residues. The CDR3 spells CASSSTGGNGYTF. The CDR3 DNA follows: TGTGCCAGCAGCTCGACAGGGGGAAATGGCTACACCTTC.

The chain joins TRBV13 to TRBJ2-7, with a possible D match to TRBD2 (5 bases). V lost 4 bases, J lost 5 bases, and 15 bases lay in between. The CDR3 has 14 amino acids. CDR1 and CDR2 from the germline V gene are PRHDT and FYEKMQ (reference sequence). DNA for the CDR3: TGTGCCAGCAGCTCCTGGGAGTCTAGGCACGAGCAGTACTTC. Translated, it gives CASSSWESRHEQYF.

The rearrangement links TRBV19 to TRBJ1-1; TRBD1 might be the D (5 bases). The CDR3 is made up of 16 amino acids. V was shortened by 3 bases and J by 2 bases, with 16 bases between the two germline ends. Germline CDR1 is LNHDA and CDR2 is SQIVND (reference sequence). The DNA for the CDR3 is TGTGCCAGTAGTATGTTGCCAGGGAGGCAAAACACTGAAGCTTTCTTT. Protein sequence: CASSMLPGRQNTEAFF.

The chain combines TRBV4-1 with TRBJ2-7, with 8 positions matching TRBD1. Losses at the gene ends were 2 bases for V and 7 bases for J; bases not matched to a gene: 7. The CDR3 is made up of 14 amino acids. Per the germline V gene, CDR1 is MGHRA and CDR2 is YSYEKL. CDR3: CASSQRDRNSEQYF. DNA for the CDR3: TGCGCCAGCAGCCAACGGGACAGGAATAGTGAGCAGTACTTC.

CDR3 loop: CASSQDRRQADYGYTF. The CDR3, as DNA: TGCGCCAGCAGCCAAGATAGAAGACAGGCCGACTATGGCTACACCTTC. The chain joins TRBV4-1 to TRBJ1-2; tentatively, D is TRBD1 (6 bases). The CDR3 loop spans 16 amino acids. V gave up 0 bases and J gave up 3 bases, with 14 bases separating them. CDR1 and CDR2 (germline): MGHRA, YSYEKL.

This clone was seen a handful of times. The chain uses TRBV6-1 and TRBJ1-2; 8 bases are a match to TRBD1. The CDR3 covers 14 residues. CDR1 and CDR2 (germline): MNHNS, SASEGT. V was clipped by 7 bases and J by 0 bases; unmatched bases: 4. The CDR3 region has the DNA TGTGCCAGCACCAGGGACAGGACTAACTATGGCTACACCTTC. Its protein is CASTRDRTNYGYTF.

CDR3 loop: CASSLGAGSGANVLTF. For the CDR3, the DNA is TGTGCCAGCAGCTTAGGGGCAGGCTCTGGGGCCAACGTCCTGACTTTC. This chain links TRBV7-9 with TRBJ2-6, with D unresolved. Germline V lookup: CDR1 SEHNR, CDR2 FQNEAQ (reference sequence). The V end lost 1 base, the J end lost 0 bases, and 7 bases lay between the germline ends. The CDR3 runs 16 residues.

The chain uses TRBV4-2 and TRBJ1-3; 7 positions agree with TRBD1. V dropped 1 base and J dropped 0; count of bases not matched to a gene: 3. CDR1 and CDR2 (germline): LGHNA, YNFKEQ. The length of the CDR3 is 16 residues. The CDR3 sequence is CASSQGYRGSGNTIYF. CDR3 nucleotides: TGTGCCAGCAGCCAAGGTTACAGGGGCTCTGGAAACACCATATATTTT.

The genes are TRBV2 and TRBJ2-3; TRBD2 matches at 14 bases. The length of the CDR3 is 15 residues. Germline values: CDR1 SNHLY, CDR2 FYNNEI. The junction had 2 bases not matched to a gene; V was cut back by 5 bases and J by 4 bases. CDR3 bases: TGTGCCAGCAGTCTGACTAGCGGGGGGGCAGATACGCAGTATTTT. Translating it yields CASSLTSGGADTQYF.

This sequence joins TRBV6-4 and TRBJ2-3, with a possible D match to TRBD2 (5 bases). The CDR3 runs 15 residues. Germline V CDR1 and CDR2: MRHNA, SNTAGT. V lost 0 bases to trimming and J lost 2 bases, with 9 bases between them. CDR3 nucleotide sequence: TGTGCCAGCAGTGACTCAGGGAGCCCCACAGATACGCAGTATTTT. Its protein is CASSDSGSPTDTQYF.

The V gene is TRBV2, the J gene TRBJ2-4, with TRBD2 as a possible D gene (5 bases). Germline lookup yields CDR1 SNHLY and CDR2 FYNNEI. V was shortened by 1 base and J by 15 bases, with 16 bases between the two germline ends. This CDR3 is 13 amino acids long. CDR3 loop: CASSEGLGSSPYF. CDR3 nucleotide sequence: TGTGCCAGCAGTGAAGGGTTAGGGAGTTCACCGTACTTC.

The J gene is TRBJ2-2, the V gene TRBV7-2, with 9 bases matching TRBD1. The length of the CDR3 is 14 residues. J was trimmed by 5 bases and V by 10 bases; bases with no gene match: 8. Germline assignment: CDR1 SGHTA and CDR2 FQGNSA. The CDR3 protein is CAIQGTGLTGELFF. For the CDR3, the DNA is TGTGCCATCCAGGGGACAGGGTTAACCGGGGAGCTGTTTTTT.